Described below is a single T cell receptor (beta chain) sequence and its context. Antigen unknown. Building of the TCR beta libraries involved iRepertoire HTBI primers and Arm-PCR of CDR3 regions. TCRdb reprocessed the multiplex PCR reads with MiXCR, giving one entry per CDR3 protein. The sample lists roughly 450,000 distinct CDR3 sequences; less than 25% were seen once. CDR3 length: 16 amino acids. Trimming took 6 bases from V and 3 from J; bases not matched to a gene: 4. These data are taken from a study of regulatory T cells in long-lasting Graves disease. Time point denoted: persistent/refractory GD, antithyroid drugs over 5 years with positive TRAb. The authors made the TCR library using RNA they extracted from PBMCs. Study-level points and caveats: In persistent patients, shared public clonotypes (over 2,500) outnumbered those in new patients (roughly 870).

Sample: peripheral blood mononuclear cells (PBMCs), taken when the disease was refractory, from a patient treated with antithyroid drugs. The TCR originated in a female donor with Graves disease. The genes are TRBV12-3 or TRBV12-4 and TRBJ2-4; 14 nucleotides match TRBD2. The CDR3 reads CASRMTSGGGKNIQYF. CDR3 DNA: TGTGCCAGCAGGATGACTAGCGGGGGGGGCAAAAACATTCAGTACTTC.